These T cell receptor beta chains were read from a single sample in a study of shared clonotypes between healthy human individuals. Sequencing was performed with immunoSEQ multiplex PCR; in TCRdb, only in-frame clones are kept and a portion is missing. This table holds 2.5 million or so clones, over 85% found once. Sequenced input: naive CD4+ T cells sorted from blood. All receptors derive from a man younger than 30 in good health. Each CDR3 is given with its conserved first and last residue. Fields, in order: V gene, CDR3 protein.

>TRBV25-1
CASSPPGGGGNTIYF
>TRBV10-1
CASSPEEGRETQYF
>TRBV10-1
CASSETTPGGTDTQYF
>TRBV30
CAWSVRGVNTEAFF
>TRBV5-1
CASSLEGGSYEQYF
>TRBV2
CASSRGLHNEQFF
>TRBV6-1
CASSEVQGWGTDTQYF
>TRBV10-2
CASTQTGGIATEAFF
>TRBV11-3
CASSASTGAGANVLTF
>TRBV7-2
CASSLGDRGPDTQYF
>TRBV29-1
CSALGGAAEQYF
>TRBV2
CASSIVLEAFF
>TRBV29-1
CSVEVTGSGNTIYF
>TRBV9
CASSVATGELFF
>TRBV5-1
CASSSEVQGGEKLFF
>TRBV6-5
CASSGSVSYNSPLHF
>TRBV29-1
CSVGGLSTDTQYF
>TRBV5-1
CASSRTSGGTDTQYF
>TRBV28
CASSLDRTNYGYTF
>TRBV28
CASSSLAGTGGLAGKSGQGQYF
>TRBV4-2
CASSQEGRGVNEQYF
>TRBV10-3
CAISTGLAGERQFF
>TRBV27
CASSPGSRGWTEAFF
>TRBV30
CAWSLLLGVSSYNEQFF
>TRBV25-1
CASSVTGNQPQHF
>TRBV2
CASSEEGVGEQYF
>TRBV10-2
CASGQGQAYNSPLHF
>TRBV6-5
CASAVTITGNTIYF
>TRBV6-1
CASSEGGLNNQPQHF
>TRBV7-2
CASSLAPGQGNQPQHF
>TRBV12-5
CASGRGEATNEKLFF
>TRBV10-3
CAISPQLNTEAFF
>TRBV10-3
CAISGSSQETQYF
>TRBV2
CASSPFRGEGLYEQYF
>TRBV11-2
CASSPQGDTQYF
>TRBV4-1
CASSQDPGTSGSYEQYF
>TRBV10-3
CAISDFAGTNYGYTF
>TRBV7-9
CASSVAGSNGYTF
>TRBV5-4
CASSPAQGNTDTQYF
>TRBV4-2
CASSQGASGGYYEQYF
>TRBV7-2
CASSLEQGAYEQYF
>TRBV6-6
CASNGGWNTEAFF
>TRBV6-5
CASRFLPGGYEQYF
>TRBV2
CASSVSNYGYTF
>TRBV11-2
CASSIRGVSNIQYF
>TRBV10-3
CAIRGSGDPVYNEQFF
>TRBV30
CAWNRTPRVEQYF
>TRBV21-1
CASPFDHQETQYF
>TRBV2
CASSDIALGSQYF
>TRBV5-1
CASSTSTGYNNSPLHF
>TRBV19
CASSIGDRYNEQFF
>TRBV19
CASSIGRQNTIYF
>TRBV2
CASKSGDYEQYF